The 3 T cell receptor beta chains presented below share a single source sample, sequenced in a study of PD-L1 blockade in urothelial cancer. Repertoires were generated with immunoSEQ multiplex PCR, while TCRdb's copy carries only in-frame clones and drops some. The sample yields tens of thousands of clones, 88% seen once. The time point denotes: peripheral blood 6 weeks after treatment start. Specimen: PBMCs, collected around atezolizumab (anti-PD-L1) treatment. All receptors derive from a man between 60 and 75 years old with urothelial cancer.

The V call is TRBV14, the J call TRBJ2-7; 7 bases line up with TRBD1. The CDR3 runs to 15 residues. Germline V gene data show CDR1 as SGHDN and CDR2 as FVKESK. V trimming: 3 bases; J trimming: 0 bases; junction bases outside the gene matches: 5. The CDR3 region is CASSQYRDSSYEQYF. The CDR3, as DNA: TGTGCCAGCAGCCAGTACCGGGACAGCTCCTACGAGCAGTACTTC.

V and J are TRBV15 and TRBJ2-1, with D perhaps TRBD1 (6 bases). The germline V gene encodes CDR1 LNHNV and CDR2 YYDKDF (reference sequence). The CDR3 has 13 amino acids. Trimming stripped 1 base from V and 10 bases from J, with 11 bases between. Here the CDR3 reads CATSRVPGHEQFF. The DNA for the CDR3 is TGTGCCACCAGCAGAGTTCCGGGACACGAGCAGTTCTTC.

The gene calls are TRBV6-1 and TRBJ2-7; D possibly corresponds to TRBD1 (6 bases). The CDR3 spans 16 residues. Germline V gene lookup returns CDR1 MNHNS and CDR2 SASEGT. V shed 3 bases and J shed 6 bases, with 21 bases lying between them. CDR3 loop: CASSDSYRVLLGEQYF. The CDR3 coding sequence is TGTGCCAGCAGTGATTCCTACAGGGTCCTCCTCGGCGAGCAGTACTTC.